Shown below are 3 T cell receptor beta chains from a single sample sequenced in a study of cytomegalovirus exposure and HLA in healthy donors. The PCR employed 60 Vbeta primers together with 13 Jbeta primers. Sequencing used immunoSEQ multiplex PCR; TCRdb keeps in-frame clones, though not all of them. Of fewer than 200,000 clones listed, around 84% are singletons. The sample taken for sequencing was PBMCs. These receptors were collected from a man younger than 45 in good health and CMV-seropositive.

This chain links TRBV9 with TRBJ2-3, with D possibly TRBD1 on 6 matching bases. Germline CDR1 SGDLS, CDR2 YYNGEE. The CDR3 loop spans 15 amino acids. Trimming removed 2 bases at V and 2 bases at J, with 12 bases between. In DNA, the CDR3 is TGTGCCAGCAGCGTTTTTGGGGGCACCACAGATACGCAGTATTTT. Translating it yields CASSVFGGTTDTQYF.

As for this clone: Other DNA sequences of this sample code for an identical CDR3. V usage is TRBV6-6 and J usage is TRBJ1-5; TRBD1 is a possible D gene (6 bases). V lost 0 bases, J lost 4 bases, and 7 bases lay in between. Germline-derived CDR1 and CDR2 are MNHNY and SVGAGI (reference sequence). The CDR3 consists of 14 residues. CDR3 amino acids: CASSYSRGNQPQHF. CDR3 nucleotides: TGTGCCAGCAGTTACTCCAGGGGAAATCAGCCCCAGCATTTT.

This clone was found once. The CDR3 DNA sequence: TGTGCCAGCTCAAAGAACAGGGGCGAGACCCAGTACTTC. Translated: CASSKNRGETQYF. The chain employs TRBV18 and TRBJ2-5, with TRBD1 matching over 7 bases. Germline values: CDR1 KGHSH, CDR2 LQKENI. This CDR3 is built from 13 residues. Trimming cost V 5 bases and J 5 bases; bases outside gene matches: 5.